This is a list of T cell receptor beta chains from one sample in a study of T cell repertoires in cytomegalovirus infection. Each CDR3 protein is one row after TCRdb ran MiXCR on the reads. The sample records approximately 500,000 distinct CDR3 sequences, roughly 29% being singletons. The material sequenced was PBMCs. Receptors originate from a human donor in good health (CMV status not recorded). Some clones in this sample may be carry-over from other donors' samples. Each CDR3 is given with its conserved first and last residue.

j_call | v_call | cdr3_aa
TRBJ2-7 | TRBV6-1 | CATVTSGMYEQYF
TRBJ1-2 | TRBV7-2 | CASSLARGTGDRNGYTF
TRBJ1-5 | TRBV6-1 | CATQGPSGQPQHF
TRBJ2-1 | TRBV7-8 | CASSLALAGSRNEQFF
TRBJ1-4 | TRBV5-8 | CASSLGSGFEKLFF
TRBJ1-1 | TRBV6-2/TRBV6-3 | CASSQQGSTEAFF
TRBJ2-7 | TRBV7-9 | CASSFFGGPRYEQYF
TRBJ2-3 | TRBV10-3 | CAISEWSSGRADTQYF
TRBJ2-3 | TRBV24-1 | CATQDTYRVGVMNTDTQYF
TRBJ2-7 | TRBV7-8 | CASSWTGPEQYF
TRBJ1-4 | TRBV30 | CALGRGQMYEKLFF
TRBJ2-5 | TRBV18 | CASSPWTEQETQYF
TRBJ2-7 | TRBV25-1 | CASRDSYYEQYF
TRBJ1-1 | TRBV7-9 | CASSFSDREEAFF
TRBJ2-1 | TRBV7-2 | CASSLARLAGLYNEQFF
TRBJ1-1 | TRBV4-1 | CASSQWDNVDTEAFF
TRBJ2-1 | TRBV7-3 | CASSLIAGDYNEQFF
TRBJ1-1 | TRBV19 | CASSLIQGTLNTEAFF
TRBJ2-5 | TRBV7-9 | CASSGPGSETQYF
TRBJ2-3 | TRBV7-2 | CASSKRDRYTDTQYF
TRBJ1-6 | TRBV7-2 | CASSFDRGINSPLHF
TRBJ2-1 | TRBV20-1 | CSARSSGSYHNEQFF
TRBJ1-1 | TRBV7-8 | CASSFPSNTEAFF
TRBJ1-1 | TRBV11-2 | CASSSLTAGMAEAFF
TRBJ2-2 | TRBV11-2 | CASSLGRHTGELFF
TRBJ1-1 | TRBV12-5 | CASGWGRGNTEAFF
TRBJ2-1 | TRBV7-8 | CASSLIALVYNEQFF
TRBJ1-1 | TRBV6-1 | CASRRDRGREYAFF
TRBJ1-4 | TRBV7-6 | CASSPPTGGYEKLFF
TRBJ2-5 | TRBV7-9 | CASSTAALRLTQETQYF
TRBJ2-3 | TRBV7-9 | CASSPKLTSGRLYTDTQYF
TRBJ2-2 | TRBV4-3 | CASSPRLAVPSGELFF
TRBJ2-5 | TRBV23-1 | CASSQAGAPETQYF
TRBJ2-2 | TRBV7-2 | CASSFFTDTGELFF
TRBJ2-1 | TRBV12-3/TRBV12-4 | CASSKTSGAPSEQFF
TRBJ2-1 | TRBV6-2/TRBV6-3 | CASSLLGSNEQFF
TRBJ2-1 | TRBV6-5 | CASASNTAVVHEQFF
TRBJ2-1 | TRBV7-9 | CASSLGANNNEQFF
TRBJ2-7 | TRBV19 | CASSGPGSSSYEQYF
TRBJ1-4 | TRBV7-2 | CASSSGSNNEKLFF
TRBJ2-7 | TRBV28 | CASRRPALDEQYF
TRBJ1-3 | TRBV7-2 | CASSFTDLGNTIYF